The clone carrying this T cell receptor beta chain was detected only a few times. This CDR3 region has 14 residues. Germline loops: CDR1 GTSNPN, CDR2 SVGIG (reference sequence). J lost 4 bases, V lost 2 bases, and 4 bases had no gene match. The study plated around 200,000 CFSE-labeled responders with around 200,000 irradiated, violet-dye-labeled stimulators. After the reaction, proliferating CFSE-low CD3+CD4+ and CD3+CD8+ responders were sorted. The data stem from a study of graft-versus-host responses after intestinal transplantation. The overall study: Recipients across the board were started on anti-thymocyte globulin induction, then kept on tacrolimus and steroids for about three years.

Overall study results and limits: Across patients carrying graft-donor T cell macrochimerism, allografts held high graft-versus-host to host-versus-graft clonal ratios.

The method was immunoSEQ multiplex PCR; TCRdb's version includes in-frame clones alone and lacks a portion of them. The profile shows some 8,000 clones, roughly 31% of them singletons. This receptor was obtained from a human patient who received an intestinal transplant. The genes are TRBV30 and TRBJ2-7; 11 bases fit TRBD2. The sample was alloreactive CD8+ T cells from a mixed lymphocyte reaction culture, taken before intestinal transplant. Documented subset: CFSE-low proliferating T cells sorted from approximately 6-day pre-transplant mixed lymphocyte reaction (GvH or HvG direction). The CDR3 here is CAWSPGLAGYEQYF. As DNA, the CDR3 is TGTGCCTGGAGTCCTGGACTAGCGGGTTACGAGCAGTACTTC.